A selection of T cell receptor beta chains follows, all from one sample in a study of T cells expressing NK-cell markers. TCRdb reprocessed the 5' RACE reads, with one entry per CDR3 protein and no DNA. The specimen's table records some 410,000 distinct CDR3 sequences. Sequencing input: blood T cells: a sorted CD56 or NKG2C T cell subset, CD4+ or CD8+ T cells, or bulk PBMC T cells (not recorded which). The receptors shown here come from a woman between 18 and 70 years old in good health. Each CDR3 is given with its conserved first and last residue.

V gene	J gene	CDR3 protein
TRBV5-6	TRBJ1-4	CASSFGGEDEKLFF
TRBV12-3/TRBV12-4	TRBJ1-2	CASRTGLGYTF
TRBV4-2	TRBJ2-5	CASSPTELQETQYF
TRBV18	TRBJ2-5	CASSPDTSLQETQYF
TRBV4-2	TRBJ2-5	CASSQAVQLESLETQYF
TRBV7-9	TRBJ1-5	CASSNRGNNQPQHF
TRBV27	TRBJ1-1	CASSTRDSTDTEAFF
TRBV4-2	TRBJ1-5	CASSQEGGFNQPQHF
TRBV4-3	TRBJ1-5	CASSQEGGLGSQPQHF
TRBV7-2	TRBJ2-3	CASSPYFSGSTDTQYF
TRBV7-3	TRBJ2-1	CASSLDRGHNEQFF
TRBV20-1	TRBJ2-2	CSARVVGQGGMGLFF
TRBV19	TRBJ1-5	CASSPQGGGQPQHF
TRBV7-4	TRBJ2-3	CASISIGDTQYF
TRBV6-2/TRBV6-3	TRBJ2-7	CASRDPSYEQYF
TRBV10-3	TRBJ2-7	CAITSGSESSYEQYF
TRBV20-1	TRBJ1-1	CSASHNGAEAFF
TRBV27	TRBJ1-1	CASSLFFKAEAFF
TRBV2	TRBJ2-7	CASSDGLVYEQYF
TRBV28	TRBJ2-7	CASSPLGRPGDEQYF
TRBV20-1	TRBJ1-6	CSARSPPEGNWANSPLHF
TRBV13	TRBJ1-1	CATGDRQADVNTEAFF
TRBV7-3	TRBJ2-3	CASSRGLGADTQYF
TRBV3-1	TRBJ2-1	CASSQGLAGGPMVFF
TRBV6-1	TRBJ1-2	CASSTGPSGGAGYTF
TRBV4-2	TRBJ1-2	CASSQDGDMGYGYTF